These 8 T cell receptor beta chains were all obtained from the same sample, sequenced in a study of naive and memory T cell subsets. TCRdb fed the UMI-ligation and nested PCR reads into MiXCR, producing one record per CDR3 protein. Its listing shows 40 to 60 distinct CDR3 sequences. Sequenced: naive CD4+ T cells from blood. The receptors here all came from a human donor in good health.

As concerns this clonotype: This beta chain is an off-target read within a library intended for alpha chains, so its frequency means little. The chain recombines TRBV12-3 or TRBV12-4 with TRBJ1-2; D perhaps matches TRBD1 (6 bases). The CDR3 spans 15 residues. Between the trimmed V and J ends, which lost 6 bases and 3 bases, there was a span of 17 bases. CDR3 sequence: CASSRTPAGDYGYTF. In DNA, the CDR3 is TGTGCCAGCAGCCGCACGCCAGCAGGGGACTATGGCTACACCTTC.

With regard to this clonotype: With the library built for alpha chains, this beta chain is off target and its frequency is not meaningful. The genes are TRBV10-1 and TRBJ2-1, with D possibly matching TRBD2 (6 bases). The CDR3 totals 16 residues. Per the germline V gene, CDR1 is WNHNN and CDR2 is SYGVQD (reference sequence). Trimming pared 3 bases from V and 5 bases from J, leaving 17 bases between. In DNA, the CDR3 is TGCGCCAGCAGTGAACAACCGGGAGTTTCCAACAATGAGCAGTTCTTC. This gives the protein CASSEQPGVSNNEQFF.

A note on this clonotype: The library was built for alpha chains, so this beta chain is an off-target read and its size means little. The chain joins TRBV4-3 to TRBJ2-7, with D possibly matching TRBD2 (5 bases). The CDR3 is 13 residues long. V lost 0 bases, J lost 4 bases, and 7 bases lay in between. The V gene's germline CDR1 is LGHNA and CDR2 YSLEER. DNA for the CDR3: TGCGCCAGCAGCCAAGAACGGGATTACGAGCAGTACTTC. It yields the protein CASSQERDYEQYF.

Remarks on this clonotype: This beta chain slipped into a library made for alpha chains as a stray read, so its size is not meaningful. The CDR3 loop is CASSLPLTGGPEAFF. Here the CDR3 DNA reads TGTGCCAGCAGCTTGCCACTTACAGGGGGCCCTGAAGCTTTCTTT. The rearrangement joins TRBV7-9 to TRBJ1-1; TRBD1 agrees at 9 bases. The CDR3 is 15 residues long. Per germline, CDR1 SEHNR and CDR2 FQNEAQ (reference sequence). J was trimmed by 6 bases and V by 3 bases; bases with no gene match: 8. The full variable domain, completed using reference TRBV7-9 and TRBJ1-1, is DTGVSQNPRHKITKRGQNVTFRCDPISEHNRLYWYRQTLGQGPEFLTYFQNEAQLEKSRLLSDRFSAERPKGSFSTLEIQRTEQGDSAMYLCASSLPLTGGPEAFFGQGTRLTVV.

Comment on this clonotype: For a library built for alpha chains, this beta chain is a stray read; little rests on its size. The chain uses TRBV20-1 and TRBJ2-1; D perhaps matches TRBD2 (5 bases). The CDR3 runs 14 residues. With 3 bases removed from V and 4 bases from J, the gap between germline ends came to 13 bases. Germline V CDR1 and CDR2: DFQATT, SNEGSKA (reference sequence). CDR3 sequence: CSASNGGSYNEQFF. CDR3 sequence (DNA): TGCAGTGCTAGCAACGGCGGGTCTTACAATGAGCAGTTCTTC.

Concerning this clonotype: Within a library made for alpha chains, this beta chain is off target, and its count is uninformative. The chain employs TRBV27 and TRBJ2-2, with unresolved D. This CDR3 has 12 residues. Germline V gives CDR1 MNHEY, CDR2 SMNVEV (reference sequence). V was trimmed by 1 base and J by 8 bases, leaving 5 bases between them. CDR3 bases: TGTGCCAGCAGTTTATTGGCGGGGGAGCTGTTTTTT. It translates to CASSLLAGELFF.

With regard to this clonotype: Being off target in a library aimed at alpha chains, this beta chain has a size of little meaning. CDR3 loop: CASSLTVRRSSGANVLTF. DNA of the CDR3: TGTGCCAGCAGCTTAACGGTTCGGCGGAGCTCTGGGGCCAACGTCCTGACTTTC. V gene TRBV13 combines with J gene TRBJ2-6; D uncertain. V lost 2 bases to trimming and J lost 0 bases, with 14 bases between them. This CDR3 has 18 residues. Germline CDR1 PRHDT, CDR2 FYEKMQ (reference sequence).

Remarks on this clonotype: This beta chain is off target for a library built for alpha chains, so its abundance means little. The chain joins TRBV20-1 to TRBJ2-3; TRBD2 aligns across 8 bases. The germline V gene has CDR1 DFQATT and CDR2 SNEGSKA (reference sequence). After removal of 3 bases from V and 3 bases from J, the junction contained 14 bases not matched to a gene. This CDR3 comprises 17 residues. The CDR3 sequence is CSASPRRRSGSTDTQYF. The CDR3 nucleotides are TGCAGTGCTAGTCCACGCAGGAGGAGCGGGAGTACAGATACGCAGTATTTT.